Shown below are 20 T cell receptor beta chains from a single sample sequenced in a study of patients and donors after allogeneic stem cell transplantation. TCRdb re-called the RT-PCR reads with MiXCR, one entry per CDR3 protein. In the table there are 70,000 or so distinct CDR3 sequences, roughly 29% of which are singletons. The sample comprised blood, either unsorted or a sorted T cell fraction (not recorded which). The source is a human donor who was either an allogeneic HSCT recipient or a stem cell or donor lymphocyte infusion donor (not recorded which). It is not recorded whose cells these are; they may come from a transplant donor.

This clonotype was counted only a few times. The rearrangement links TRBV7-3 to TRBJ1-1; D is perhaps TRBD1 (5 bases). The CDR3 sequence is 18 residues long. V lost 0 bases, J lost 2 bases, and 19 bases lay in between. CDR1 and CDR2 (germline): SGHTA, FQGTGA. The CDR3 DNA sequence: TGTGCCAGCAGCTTAACCTCGGGGACCCCGACAAGCAACACTGAAGCTTTCTTT. Translating it yields CASSLTSGTPTSNTEAFF.

A few counts support this clonotype. The chain recombines TRBV20-1 with TRBJ2-7, with D possibly TRBD1 on 5 matching bases. Germline V gene sequence: CDR1 DFQATT, CDR2 SNEGSKA (reference sequence). The ends were cut back, 3 bases at V and 2 bases at J, with 11 bases in the middle. The CDR3 runs to 13 residues. CDR3 bases: TGCAGTGCTAGTCAGACAGCAACCTACGAGCAGTACTTC. Its translation is CSASQTATYEQYF.

This clonotype was seen at least ten times. V is TRBV4-1 and J is TRBJ1-1, with a possible D match to TRBD1 (5 bases). Germline assignment: CDR1 MGHRA and CDR2 YSYEKL. This CDR3 is built from 13 residues. V was cut by 4 bases and J by 3 bases, with 9 bases left in between. The CDR3 loop is CASSRRGDTEAFF. CDR3 nucleotides: TGCGCCAGCAGCCGTAGAGGGGACACTGAAGCTTTCTTT.

The chain couples TRBV5-6 to TRBJ2-7; TRBD2 is a possible D gene (5 bases). CDR3 length equals 14 residues. V dropped 2 bases and J dropped 5 bases, with 14 bases sitting between them. Germline CDR1 reads SGHDT; CDR2 reads YYEEEE. The DNA for the CDR3 is TGTGCCAGCAGCTTCGAGACGGGGTCGGACGAGCAGTACTTC. It is translated as CASSFETGSDEQYF.

This clonotype was found a few times. The chain links TRBV24-1 to TRBJ1-2, with 7 bases matching TRBD1. Germline CDR1 reads KGHDR; CDR2 reads SFDVKD. The CDR3 length is 15 residues. V lost 3 bases to trimming and J lost 3 bases; unmatched junction nucleotides: 6. CDR3 protein: CATSDTTGEHYGYTF. The CDR3 bases are TGTGCCACCAGTGATACAACAGGGGAGCACTATGGCTACACCTTC.

The chain combines TRBV12-3 or TRBV12-4 with TRBJ2-2, with D unresolved. The V gene lost 3 bases and the J gene lost 6 bases, with 8 bases spanning the gap. This CDR3 comprises 13 residues. The CDR3 spells CASSFWVAGELFF. CDR3 nucleotides: TGTGCCAGCAGTTTCTGGGTCGCCGGGGAGCTGTTTTTT.

This clonotype was detected a few times. Here the CDR3 reads CASSSQRAGDYNEQFF. The DNA of the CDR3 is TGTGCCAGCAGTTCCCAAAGAGCGGGAGACTACAATGAGCAGTTCTTC. The chain links TRBV6-2 or TRBV6-3 to TRBJ2-1; 8 bases align to TRBD2. Germline V gene lookup returns CDR1 MNHEY and CDR2 SVGEGT. CDR3 length: 16 amino acids. Germline trimming cut 4 bases from V and 3 bases from J; bases unmatched to any gene: 8.

This sequence joins TRBV7-9 and TRBJ2-1; TRBD2 matches 7 bases. This CDR3 is 13 amino acids long. The junction had 6 bases not matched to a gene; V was cut back by 5 bases and J by 8 bases. Germline lookup yields CDR1 SEHNR and CDR2 FQNEAQ (reference sequence). This CDR3 is CASSPREGHEQFF. The CDR3 DNA reads TGTGCCAGCAGCCCCAGGGAGGGCCATGAGCAGTTCTTC.

This clonotype appeared a few times. The CDR3 DNA sequence: TGCGCCAGCAGTAACGGGAGACAGGGACTACCCAATGGCTACACCTTC. Its protein product is CASSNGRQGLPNGYTF. The chain combines TRBV5-1 with TRBJ1-2; 7 bases line up with TRBD1. CDR1 is SGHRS and CDR2 is YFSETQ in the germline V gene. This CDR3 is 16 amino acids long. Trimming cost V 5 bases and J 6 bases; bases outside gene matches: 16.

This clonotype was detected only a few times. The V call is TRBV14, the J call TRBJ2-7; perhaps TRBD1 as D (5 bases). The CDR3 is 13 residues long. With 6 bases removed from V and 2 bases from J, the gap between germline ends came to 11 bases. Germline CDR1 is SGHDN and CDR2 is FVKESK. CDR3 loop: CASRSGNTYEQYF. The CDR3 DNA reads TGTGCCAGCAGGTCAGGGAATACCTACGAGCAGTACTTC.

The sample holds a few counts of this clonotype. The chain combines TRBV5-1 with TRBJ1-1, with TRBD1 matching over 7 bases. Germline CDR1 and CDR2: SGHRS and YFSETQ. The CDR3 has 15 residues. The J segment lost 4 bases and the V segment lost 5 bases, leaving 11 bases of the junction unmatched. In DNA, the CDR3 is TGCGCCAGCAGTACATATACAGGGGTTGCCACTGAAGCTTTCTTT. This gives the protein CASSTYTGVATEAFF.

The V call is TRBV9, the J call TRBJ1-1; D is ambiguous. CDR1 and CDR2 (germline): SGDLS, YYNGEE. V lost 3 bases and J lost 2, with 11 bases in between. The CDR3 contains 14 residues. The CDR3 spells CASSAEITNTEAFF. The CDR3 DNA reads as TGTGCCAGCAGCGCAGAGATTACAAACACTGAAGCTTTCTTT. Combining the CDR3 with reference TRBV9 and TRBJ1-1 gives the whole variable domain DSGVTQTPKHLITATGQRVTLRCSPRSGDLSVYWYQQSLDQGLQFLIQYYNGEERAKGNILERFSAQQFPDLHSELNLSSLELGDSALYFCASSAEITNTEAFFGQGTRLTVV.

The chain combines TRBV5-1 with TRBJ1-1; 9 bases are shared with TRBD1. J lost 1 base, V lost 5 bases, and 3 bases had no gene match. The CDR3 loop spans 14 amino acids. Per the germline V gene, CDR1 is SGHRS and CDR2 is YFSETQ. The DNA of the CDR3 is TGCGCCAGCAGGACAGGGGGTGAGAACACTGAAGCTTTCTTT. Its translation: CASRTGGENTEAFF.

This clonotype has only a few counts. The rearrangement uses TRBV12-3 or TRBV12-4 and TRBJ1-3; 7 bases agree with TRBD1. V gave up 3 bases and J gave up 2 bases; unmatched junction bases: 7. This CDR3 contains 16 residues. The CDR3 region is CASSFWRGQPGNTIYF. CDR3 nucleotides: TGTGCCAGCAGTTTTTGGAGGGGGCAACCTGGAAACACCATATATTTT.

The table lists this clonotype with a few counts. The rearrangement joins TRBV24-1 to TRBJ1-2; D gene uncertain. Trimming stripped 3 bases from V and 8 bases from J, with 6 bases between. The CDR3 totals 11 residues. CDR1 is KGHDR and CDR2 is SFDVKD in the germline V gene. In DNA, the CDR3 is TGTGCCACCAGTGATGCCCGGGGCTACACCTTC. It codes for CATSDARGYTF.

This clonotype has a handful of counts. This rearrangement joins TRBV5-1 to TRBJ1-6; D remains unclear. V was pared by 3 bases and J by 2 bases, with 12 bases between. In germline, CDR1 is SGHRS, CDR2 YFSETQ. CDR3 size: 16 residues. The CDR3 region is CASSSGTGAYNSPLHF. CDR3 DNA: TGCGCCAGCAGCTCGGGAACGGGAGCCTATAATTCACCCCTCCACTTT.

This clonotype has a handful of counts. The chain is built from TRBV7-2 and TRBJ2-5; D unclear. V lost 3 bases and J lost 1, with 12 bases in between. The CDR3 sequence is 15 residues long. The germline gives CDR1 SGHTA, CDR2 FQGNSA. The CDR3 protein is CASSLGLPGQETQYF. The DNA of the CDR3 is TGTGCCAGCAGCTTGGGCTTACCGGGCCAAGAGACCCAGTACTTC.

This clonotype was detected a few times. This rearrangement joins TRBV6-5 to TRBJ1-1, with 8 nucleotides matching TRBD1. Germline-derived CDR1 and CDR2 are MNHEY and SVGAGI. This CDR3 spans 15 amino acids. V was pared by 5 bases and J by 3 bases, with 8 bases of the junction left unmatched. The CDR3: CASSPGTGFDTEAFF. The DNA of the CDR3 is TGTGCCAGCAGTCCCGGGACAGGTTTTGACACTGAAGCTTTCTTT.

J is TRBJ1-1 and V is TRBV29-1; D remains ambiguous. In germline, CDR1 is SQVTM, CDR2 ANQGSEA. The CDR3 is made up of 12 amino acids. The ends were cut back, 6 bases at V and 4 bases at J, with 12 bases in the middle. CDR3 nucleotide sequence: TGCAGCGTGAATATCTGGGGCACTGAAGCTTTCTTT. Amino acid sequence: CSVNIWGTEAFF. The entire variable domain, with the rest obtained from reference TRBV29-1 and TRBJ1-1, is as follows: SAVISQKPSRDICQRGTSLTIQCQVDSQVTMMFWYRQQPGQSLTLIATANQGSEATYESGFVIDKFPISRPNLTFSTLTVSNMSPEDSSIYLCSVNIWGTEAFFGQGTRLTVV.

This clonotype was seen only a few times. V gene TRBV19 combines with J gene TRBJ1-5; 8 bases fit TRBD1. Per germline, CDR1 LNHDA and CDR2 SQIVND (reference sequence). V was clipped by 6 bases and J by 6 bases; unmatched bases: 10. This CDR3 is 15 amino acids long. CDR3 amino acids: CASRDSDRGFQPQHF. The CDR3 nucleotides are TGTGCCAGTAGGGATTCCGACAGGGGTTTTCAGCCCCAGCATTTT.